The 18 T cell receptor beta chains reported below all come from one sample, sequenced in a study of molecular identifiers for immune sequencing clone quantification. One entry per CDR3 protein, called by TCRdb with MiXCR from the PCR reads. Of hundreds of thousands of distinct CDR3 sequences listed, nearly 20% are singletons. Sequences were obtained from naive CD8+ T cells from blood, with Jurkat cell RNA spiked in. Subset given: FACS-sorted CD8+CD4-CCR7+CD45RA+ naive T cells. All receptors derive from a human donor in good health. Some libraries in this study had Jurkat cell RNA spiked in.

This clonotype was recorded at least ten times. For the CDR3, the DNA is TGTGCCAGCAGTTCGCTGTGGGGAGAGACCCAGTACTTC. Amino acid sequence: CASSSLWGETQYF. The genes are TRBV27 and TRBJ2-5; D remains ambiguous. This CDR3 region has 13 residues. Trimming stripped 4 bases from V and 4 bases from J, with 10 bases between. CDR1 is MNHEY and CDR2 is SMNVEV in the germline V gene (reference sequence).

This clonotype came up a few times. The genes are TRBV27 and TRBJ2-2, with D maybe TRBD1 (6 bases). V was pared by 1 base and J by 4 bases, with 13 bases between. The CDR3 runs 16 residues. Germline lookup yields CDR1 MNHEY and CDR2 SMNVEV (reference sequence). CDR3 DNA sequence: TGTGCCAGCAGTTTATATGCAGGGGCCCCCACCGGGGAGCTGTTTTTT. Amino acids: CASSLYAGAPTGELFF.

This clonotype was detected many times. The J gene is TRBJ1-3, the V gene TRBV21-1. TRBV21-1 is a known pseudogene. CDR3 length: 14 residues. The CDR3 loop reads CASSKSLCGNTIYF. The CDR3, as DNA: TGTGCCAGCAGCAAATCACTTTGTGGAAACACCATATATTTT.

The chain employs TRBV19 and TRBJ2-3; D may be TRBD1 (5 bases). Between the trimmed V and J ends, which lost 3 bases and 2 bases, there was a span of 15 bases. From germline, CDR1 is LNHDA and CDR2 SQIVND (reference sequence). CDR3 length: 16 amino acids. The CDR3 protein is CASSILTDLFTDTQYF. The CDR3, as DNA: TGTGCCAGTAGTATTCTGACAGATCTTTTCACAGATACGCAGTATTTT.

The CDR3 DNA reads as TGTGCCAGCAGTTACGGGACAGGGGGGTCTGGGGCCAACGTCCTGACTTTC. Its protein product is CASSYGTGGSGANVLTF. The rearrangement links TRBV6-5 to TRBJ2-6, with 11 bases fitting TRBD1. V lost 2 bases and J lost 1; bases outside the gene matches: 1. Germline loops: CDR1 MNHEY, CDR2 SVGAGI. The CDR3 is 17 amino acids.

In this sample, this clonotype turned up many times. The rearrangement joins TRBV27 to TRBJ2-5; a possible D gene is TRBD1 (6 bases). V shed 6 bases and J shed 0 bases, with 14 bases lying between them. The CDR3 runs to 15 residues. From germline, CDR1 is MNHEY and CDR2 SMNVEV (reference sequence). In DNA, the CDR3 is TGTGCCAGCAGAACGATCGGACAGTACCAAGAGACCCAGTACTTC. The encoded protein is CASRTIGQYQETQYF.

The rearrangement links TRBV9 to TRBJ1-2; weak D call: TRBD1 (5 bases). CDR3 length: 16 amino acids. Germline loops: CDR1 SGDLS, CDR2 YYNGEE. Deletions cut 4 bases from V and 7 bases from J, with 23 bases between. The CDR3, as DNA: TGTGCCAGCAGCTCCCAGCCCCGGGCCGAAGGGGCTGGCTACACCTTC. Protein sequence: CASSSQPRAEGAGYTF.

A note on this clonotype: A much larger clonotype is one base distant, so this may be a read error. The CDR3 sequence is CASSRAGNLADMQYF. Here the CDR3 DNA reads TGTGCCAGCAGCAGGGCAGGGAATTTGGCAGATATGCAGTATTTT. The V gene is TRBV13, the J gene TRBJ2-3; D possibly corresponds to TRBD1 (5 bases). The CDR3 length is 15 residues. In germline, CDR1 is PRHDT, CDR2 FYEKMQ (reference sequence).

At least ten counts were recorded for this clonotype. The chain carries TRBV9 and TRBJ2-2; D perhaps matches TRBD2 (5 bases). V lost 0 bases and J 0 bases, leaving 9 bases between the germline ends. Germline V gene sequence: CDR1 SGDLS, CDR2 YYNGEE. The CDR3 length is 16 residues. In DNA form, the CDR3 reads TGTGCCAGCAGCGTAGCCAGCGGAACGAACACCGGGGAGCTGTTTTTT. As protein: CASSVASGTNTGELFF. Filled out from reference TRBV9 and TRBJ2-2, the complete variable domain reads DSGVTQTPKHLITATGQRVTLRCSPRSGDLSVYWYQQSLDQGLQFLIQYYNGEERAKGNILERFSAQQFPDLHSELNLSSLELGDSALYFCASSVASGTNTGELFFGEGSRLTVL.

The sample holds many counts of this clonotype. The rearrangement uses TRBV19 and TRBJ2-3, with D perhaps given as TRBD1 or TRBD2 (5 bases each). The CDR3 totals 14 residues. Germline CDR1 is LNHDA and CDR2 is SQIVND (reference sequence). CDR3 coding DNA: TGTGGATCCGGGGCGCACTCTAGCACAGATACGCAGTATTTT. Its translation: CGSGAHSSTDTQYF.

The chain is built from TRBV12-3 or TRBV12-4 and TRBJ1-3; TRBD1 aligns across 9 bases. V was pared by 3 bases and J by 4 bases, with 4 bases of the junction left unmatched. The CDR3 length is 15 residues. The CDR3 nucleotides read TGTGCCAGCAGTTTGGACAGGGGAGGCGGAAACACCATATATTTT. It is translated as CASSLDRGGGNTIYF.

The chain has TRBV7-9 and TRBJ2-7; the D gene is possibly TRBD2 (6 bases). V lost 4 bases, J lost 3 bases, and 7 bases lay in between. This CDR3 has 12 residues. Germline lookup yields CDR1 SEHNR and CDR2 FQNEAQ (reference sequence). The CDR3 reads CASSWEVYEQYF. CDR3 in DNA: TGTGCCAGCAGCTGGGAGGTCTACGAGCAGTACTTC.

This clonotype showed up just once. This sequence may be a read error, since a much larger clone differs from it by one base. The gene calls are TRBV28 and TRBJ2-7, with D maybe TRBD1 (6 bases). Germline loops: CDR1 MDHEN, CDR2 SYDVKM. The length of the CDR3 is 13 residues. The DNA of the CDR3 is TGTGCCAGCAGTCCAAACAGGGCCTACGAGCGGTACTTC. Protein product: CASSPNRAYERYF.

This clonotype was observed a handful of times. The chain couples TRBV24-1 to TRBJ2-1, with 9 positions matching TRBD2. V shed 1 base and J 7 bases; nucleotides not matched to a gene: 10. The germline CDR1 and CDR2 sequences are KGHDR and SFDVKD. CDR3 size: 17 residues. Here the CDR3 reads CATSDLAAGGGGNEQFF. CDR3 nucleotide sequence: TGTGCCACCAGTGATTTAGCAGCGGGAGGCGGCGGGAATGAGCAGTTCTTC.

This clonotype was observed at least ten times. This chain links TRBV6-5 with TRBJ1-5; D might be TRBD1 (5 bases). Germline assignment: CDR1 MNHEY and CDR2 SVGAGI. The V gene lost 6 bases and the J gene lost 6 bases, with 12 bases spanning the gap. The length of the CDR3 is 13 residues. The CDR3 bases are TGTGCCAGCAGCGACAGTATTGTTCAGCCCCAGCATTTT. Protein: CASSDSIVQPQHF.

This clonotype was found many times. The chain carries TRBV6-4 and TRBJ2-3; perhaps TRBD2 as D (5 bases). Germline V gives CDR1 MRHNA, CDR2 SNTAGT. The CDR3 spans 15 residues. The V gene lost 2 bases and the J gene lost 1 base, with 10 bases spanning the gap. CDR3 sequence: CASSDPLARTDTQYF. CDR3 bases: TGTGCCAGCAGTGACCCGCTAGCCCGCACAGATACGCAGTATTTT.

This clonotype was seen repeatedly, ten times or more. This rearrangement joins TRBV14 to TRBJ2-2; TRBD1 matches at 7 bases. From germline, CDR1 is SGHDN and CDR2 FVKESK. V lost 3 bases, J lost 6 bases, and 7 bases stayed unmatched. CDR3 length: 15 amino acids. This chain's CDR3 is CASSQGDRAPGELFF. In DNA, the CDR3 is TGTGCCAGCAGCCAGGGAGACAGGGCGCCCGGGGAGCTGTTTTTT.

This clonotype was seen repeatedly, ten times or more. The gene calls are TRBV29-1 and TRBJ2-3; D may be TRBD2 (5 bases). Trimming took 2 bases from V and 2 from J, leaving 11 bases between them. The length of the CDR3 is 14 residues. The V gene's germline CDR1 is SQVTM and CDR2 ANQGSEA. The CDR3 sequence is CSVEKLGATDTQYF. CDR3 bases: TGCAGCGTTGAAAAGCTGGGAGCCACAGATACGCAGTATTTT.